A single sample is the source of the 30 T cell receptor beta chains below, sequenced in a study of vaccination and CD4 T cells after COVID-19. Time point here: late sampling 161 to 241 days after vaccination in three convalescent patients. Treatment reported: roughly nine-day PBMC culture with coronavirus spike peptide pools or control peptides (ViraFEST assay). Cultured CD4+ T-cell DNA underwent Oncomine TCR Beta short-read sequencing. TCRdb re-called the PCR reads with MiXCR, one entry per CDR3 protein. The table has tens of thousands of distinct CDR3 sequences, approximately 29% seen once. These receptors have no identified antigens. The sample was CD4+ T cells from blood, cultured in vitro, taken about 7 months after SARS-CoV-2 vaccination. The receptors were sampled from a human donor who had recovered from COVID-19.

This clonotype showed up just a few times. DNA of the CDR3: TGTGCCATCAGTGGTCCGGGAGGACTCACAGATACGCAGTATTTT. Its protein is CAISGPGGLTDTQYF. This sequence joins TRBV10-3 and TRBJ2-3; 7 nucleotides line up with TRBD2. With 4 bases clipped from V and 2 bases from J, the junction kept 6 bases outside the gene matches. CDR3 length: 15 amino acids. The germline V gene encodes CDR1 ENHRY and CDR2 SYGVKD.

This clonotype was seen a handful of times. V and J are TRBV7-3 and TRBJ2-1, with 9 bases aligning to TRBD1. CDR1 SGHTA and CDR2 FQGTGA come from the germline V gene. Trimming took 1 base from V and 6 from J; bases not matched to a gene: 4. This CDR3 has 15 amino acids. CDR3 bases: TGTGCCAGCAGCTTAAGGGACAGGGTTGTCAATGAGCAGTTCTTC. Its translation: CASSLRDRVVNEQFF.

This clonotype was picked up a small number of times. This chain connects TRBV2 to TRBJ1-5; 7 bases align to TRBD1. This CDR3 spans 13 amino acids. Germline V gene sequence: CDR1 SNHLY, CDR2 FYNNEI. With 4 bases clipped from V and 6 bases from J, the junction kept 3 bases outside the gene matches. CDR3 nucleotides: TGTGCCAGCAGTGTAGGGGGCGGTCAGCCCCAGCATTTT. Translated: CASSVGGGQPQHF.

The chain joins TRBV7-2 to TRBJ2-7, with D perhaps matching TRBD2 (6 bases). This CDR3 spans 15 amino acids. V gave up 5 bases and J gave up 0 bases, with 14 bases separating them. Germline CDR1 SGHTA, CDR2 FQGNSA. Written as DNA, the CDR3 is TGTGCCAGCAGCCCCCGGGACGGGAGCTCCTACGAGCAGTACTTC. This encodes CASSPRDGSSYEQYF.

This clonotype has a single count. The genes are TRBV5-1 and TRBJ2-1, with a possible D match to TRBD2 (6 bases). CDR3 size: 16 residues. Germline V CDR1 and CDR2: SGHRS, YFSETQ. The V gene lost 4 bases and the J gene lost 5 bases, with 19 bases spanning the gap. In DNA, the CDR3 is TGCGCCAGCAGCACTGGCCCGGAGGGCGCCCACAATGAGCAGTTCTTC. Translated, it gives CASSTGPEGAHNEQFF.

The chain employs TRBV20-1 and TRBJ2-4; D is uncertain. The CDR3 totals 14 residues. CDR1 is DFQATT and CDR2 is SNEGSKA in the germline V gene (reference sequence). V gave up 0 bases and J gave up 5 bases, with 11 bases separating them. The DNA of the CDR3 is TGCAGTGCTAGAGATTGGATGAAAGAAAACATTCAGTACTTC. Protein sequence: CSARDWMKENIQYF.

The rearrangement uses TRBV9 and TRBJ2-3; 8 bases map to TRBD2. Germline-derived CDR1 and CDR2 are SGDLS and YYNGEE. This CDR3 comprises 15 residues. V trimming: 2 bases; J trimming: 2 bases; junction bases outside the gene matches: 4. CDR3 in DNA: TGTGCCAGCAGCGTCGGCGGGAGGAACACAGATACGCAGTATTTT. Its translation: CASSVGGRNTDTQYF. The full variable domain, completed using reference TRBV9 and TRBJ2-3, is DSGVTQTPKHLITATGQRVTLRCSPRSGDLSVYWYQQSLDQGLQFLIQYYNGEERAKGNILERFSAQQFPDLHSELNLSSLELGDSALYFCASSVGGRNTDTQYFGPGTRLTVL.

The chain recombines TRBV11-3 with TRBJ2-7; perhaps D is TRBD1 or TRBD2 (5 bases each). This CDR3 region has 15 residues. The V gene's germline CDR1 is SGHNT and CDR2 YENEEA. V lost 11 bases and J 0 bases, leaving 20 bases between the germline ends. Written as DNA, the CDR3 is TGTGCCGGACGGGGCCTCCCGGAGTGCTCCTACGAGCAGTACTTC. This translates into CAGRGLPECSYEQYF.

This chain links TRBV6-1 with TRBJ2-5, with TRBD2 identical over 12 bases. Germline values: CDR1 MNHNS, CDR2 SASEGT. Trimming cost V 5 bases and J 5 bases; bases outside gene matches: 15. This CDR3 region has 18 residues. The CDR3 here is CASSNHSRGTSGFETQYF. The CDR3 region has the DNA TGTGCCAGCAGTAACCACTCTCGTGGGACTAGCGGGTTTGAGACCCAGTACTTC.

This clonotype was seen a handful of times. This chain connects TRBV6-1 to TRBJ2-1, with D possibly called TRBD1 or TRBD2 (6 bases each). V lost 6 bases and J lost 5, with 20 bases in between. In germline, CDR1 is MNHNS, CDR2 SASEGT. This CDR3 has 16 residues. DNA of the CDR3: TGTGCCAGCAGCCCAGGTTTCGGGGGCTTGAACAATGAGCAGTTCTTC. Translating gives CASSPGFGGLNNEQFF.

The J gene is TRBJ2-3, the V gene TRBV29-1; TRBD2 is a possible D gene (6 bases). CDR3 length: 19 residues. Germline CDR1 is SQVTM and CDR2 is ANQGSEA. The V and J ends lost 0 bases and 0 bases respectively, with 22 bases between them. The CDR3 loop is CSVEDLGGSWFSSTDTQYF. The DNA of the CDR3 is TGCAGCGTTGAAGATTTGGGGGGTTCCTGGTTCTCTAGCACAGATACGCAGTATTTT.

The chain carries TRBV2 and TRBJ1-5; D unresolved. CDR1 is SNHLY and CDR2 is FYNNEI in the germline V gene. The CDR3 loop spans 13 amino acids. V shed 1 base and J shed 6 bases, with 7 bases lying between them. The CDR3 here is CASSEEVGQPQHF. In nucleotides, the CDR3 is TGTGCCAGCAGTGAAGAAGTGGGTCAGCCCCAGCATTTT.

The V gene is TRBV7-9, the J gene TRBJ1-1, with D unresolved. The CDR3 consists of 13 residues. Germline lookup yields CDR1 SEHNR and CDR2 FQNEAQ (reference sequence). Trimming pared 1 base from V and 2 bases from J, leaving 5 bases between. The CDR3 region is CASSLEGNTEAFF. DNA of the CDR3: TGTGCCAGCAGCTTAGAGGGTAACACTGAAGCTTTCTTT.

The CDR3 protein is CAGSKYEGGPQNEQFF. DNA for the CDR3: TGTGCCGGCAGCAAATACGAGGGAGGGCCCCAAAATGAGCAGTTCTTC. The chain couples TRBV21-1 to TRBJ2-1; TRBD2 reflects the table's D call only, with no check against the DNA. TRBV21-1 corresponds to a pseudogene. The CDR3 covers 16 residues.

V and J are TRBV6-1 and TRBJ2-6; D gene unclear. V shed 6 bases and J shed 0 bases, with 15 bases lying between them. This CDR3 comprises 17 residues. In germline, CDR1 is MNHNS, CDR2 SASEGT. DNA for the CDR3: TGTGCCAGCAGCCGATCCCTCACGGGCTCTGGGGCCAACGTCCTGACTTTC. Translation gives CASSRSLTGSGANVLTF.

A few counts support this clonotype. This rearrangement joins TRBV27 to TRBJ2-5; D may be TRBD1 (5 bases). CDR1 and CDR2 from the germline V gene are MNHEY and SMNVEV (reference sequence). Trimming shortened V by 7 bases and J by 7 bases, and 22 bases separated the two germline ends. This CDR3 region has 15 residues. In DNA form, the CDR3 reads TGTGCCAGCAAGTCTGATTGGGGCCTTAGAGGGACCCAGTACTTC. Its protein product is CASKSDWGLRGTQYF.

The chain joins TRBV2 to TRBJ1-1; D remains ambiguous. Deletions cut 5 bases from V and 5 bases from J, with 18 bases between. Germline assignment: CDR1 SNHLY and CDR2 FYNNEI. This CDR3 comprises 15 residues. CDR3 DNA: TGTGCCAGCAGTACGCAGGCCGCGGGGAAGACTGAAGCTTTCTTT. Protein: CASSTQAAGKTEAFF.

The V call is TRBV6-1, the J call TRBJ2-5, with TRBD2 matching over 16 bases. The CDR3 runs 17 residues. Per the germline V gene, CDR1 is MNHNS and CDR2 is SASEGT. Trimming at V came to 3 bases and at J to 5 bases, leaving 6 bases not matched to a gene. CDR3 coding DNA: TGTGCCAGCAGTGACCCCCCGGGACTAGCGGGGGGGGAGACCCAGTACTTC. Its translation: CASSDPPGLAGGETQYF.

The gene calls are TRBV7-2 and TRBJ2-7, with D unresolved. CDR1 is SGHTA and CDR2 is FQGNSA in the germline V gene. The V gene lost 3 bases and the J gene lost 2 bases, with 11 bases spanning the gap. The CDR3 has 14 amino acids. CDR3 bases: TGTGCCAGCAGCTTGGGCCCGGTAGCCTACGAGCAGTACTTC. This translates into CASSLGPVAYEQYF. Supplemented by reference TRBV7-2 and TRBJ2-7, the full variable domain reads GAGVSQSPSNKVTEKGKDVELRCDPISGHTALYWYRQSLGQGLEFLIYFQGNSAPDKSGLPSDRFSAERTGGSVSTLTIQRTQQEDSAVYLCASSLGPVAYEQYFGPGTRLTVT.

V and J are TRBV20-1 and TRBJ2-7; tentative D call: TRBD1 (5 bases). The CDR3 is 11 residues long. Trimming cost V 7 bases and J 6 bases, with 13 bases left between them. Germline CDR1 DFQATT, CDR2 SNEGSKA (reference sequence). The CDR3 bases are TGCAGTGTTAGGCTTCAGGGCGAGCAGTACTTC. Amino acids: CSVRLQGEQYF.

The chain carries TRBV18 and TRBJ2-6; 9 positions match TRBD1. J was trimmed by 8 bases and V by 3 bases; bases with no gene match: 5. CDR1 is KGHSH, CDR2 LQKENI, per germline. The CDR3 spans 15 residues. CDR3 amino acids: CASSPGQGGTNVLTF. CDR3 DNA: TGTGCCAGCTCACCGGGACAGGGTGGTACCAACGTCCTGACTTTC. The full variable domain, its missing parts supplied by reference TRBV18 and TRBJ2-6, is NAGVMQNPRHLVRRRGQEARLRCSPMKGHSHVYWYRQLPEEGLKFMVYLQKENIIDESGMPKERFSAEFPKEGPSILRIQQVVRGDSAAYFCASSPGQGGTNVLTFGAGSRLTVL.

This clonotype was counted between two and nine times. The CDR3 loop is CAISESRQFLSYNEQFF. For the CDR3, the DNA is TGTGCCATCAGTGAGTCCAGACAGTTTCTATCCTACAATGAGCAGTTCTTC. The V gene is TRBV10-3, the J gene TRBJ2-1; the D gene is possibly TRBD1 (5 bases). The CDR3 is 17 residues long. Germline V CDR1 and CDR2: ENHRY, SYGVKD. Trimming took off 0 bases at V and 1 base at J, with 13 bases between the two ends.

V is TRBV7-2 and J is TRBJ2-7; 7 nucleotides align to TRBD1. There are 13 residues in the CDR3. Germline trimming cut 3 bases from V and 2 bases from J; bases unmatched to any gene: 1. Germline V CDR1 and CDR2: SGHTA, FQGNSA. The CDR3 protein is CASSFQGAYEQYF. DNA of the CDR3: TGTGCCAGCAGCTTTCAGGGGGCCTACGAGCAGTACTTC.

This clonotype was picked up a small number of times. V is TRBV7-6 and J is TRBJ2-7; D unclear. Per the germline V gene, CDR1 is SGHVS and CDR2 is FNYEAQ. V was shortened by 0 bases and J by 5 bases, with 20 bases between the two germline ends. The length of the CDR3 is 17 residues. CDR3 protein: CASSLAAFSGSYDEQYF. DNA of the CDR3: TGTGCCAGCAGCTTAGCGGCGTTCTCAGGTTCCTATGACGAGCAGTACTTC.

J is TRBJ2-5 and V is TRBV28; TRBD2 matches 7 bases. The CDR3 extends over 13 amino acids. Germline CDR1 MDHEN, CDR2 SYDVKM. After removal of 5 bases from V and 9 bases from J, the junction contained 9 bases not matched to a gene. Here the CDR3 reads CASSPPAGVAQYF. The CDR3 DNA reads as TGTGCCAGCAGTCCCCCGGCGGGAGTGGCCCAGTACTTC.

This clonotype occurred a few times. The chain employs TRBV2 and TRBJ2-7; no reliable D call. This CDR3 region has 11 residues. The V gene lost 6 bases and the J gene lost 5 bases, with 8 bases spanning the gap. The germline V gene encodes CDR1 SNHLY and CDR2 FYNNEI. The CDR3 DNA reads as TGTGCCAGCAGCCCCTACCACGAGCAGTACTTC. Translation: CASSPYHEQYF.

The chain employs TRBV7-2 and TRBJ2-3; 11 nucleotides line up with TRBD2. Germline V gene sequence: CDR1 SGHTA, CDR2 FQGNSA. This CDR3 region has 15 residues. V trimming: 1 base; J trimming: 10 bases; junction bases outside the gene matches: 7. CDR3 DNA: TGTGCCAGCAGCTTAGAGGGTAGCGGGGGGGCCCCGCAGTATTTT. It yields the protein CASSLEGSGGAPQYF.

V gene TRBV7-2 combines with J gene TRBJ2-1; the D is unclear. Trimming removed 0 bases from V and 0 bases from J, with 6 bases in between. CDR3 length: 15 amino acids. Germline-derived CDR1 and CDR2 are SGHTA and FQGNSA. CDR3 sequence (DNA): TGTGCCAGCAGCTTAGCGGTGAGCTCCTACAATGAGCAGTTCTTC. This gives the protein CASSLAVSSYNEQFF. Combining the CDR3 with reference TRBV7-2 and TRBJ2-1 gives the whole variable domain GAGVSQSPSNKVTEKGKDVELRCDPISGHTALYWYRQSLGQGLEFLIYFQGNSAPDKSGLPSDRFSAERTGGSVSTLTIQRTQQEDSAVYLCASSLAVSSYNEQFFGPGTRLTVL.

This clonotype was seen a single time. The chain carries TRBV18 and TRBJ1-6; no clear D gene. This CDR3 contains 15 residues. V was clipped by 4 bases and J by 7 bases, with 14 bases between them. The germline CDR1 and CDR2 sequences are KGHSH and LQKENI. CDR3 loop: CASSLAAAVNSPLHF. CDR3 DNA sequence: TGTGCCAGCTCACTTGCAGCCGCAGTGAATTCACCCCTCCACTTT. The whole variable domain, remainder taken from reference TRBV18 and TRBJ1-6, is NAGVMQNPRHLVRRRGQEARLRCSPMKGHSHVYWYRQLPEEGLKFMVYLQKENIIDESGMPKERFSAEFPKEGPSILRIQQVVRGDSAAYFCASSLAAAVNSPLHFGNGTRLTVT.

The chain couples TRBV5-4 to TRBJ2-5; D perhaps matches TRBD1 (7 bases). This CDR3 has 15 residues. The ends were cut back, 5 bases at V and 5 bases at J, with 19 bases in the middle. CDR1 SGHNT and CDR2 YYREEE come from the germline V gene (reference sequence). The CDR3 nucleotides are TGTGCCAGCAGGTCAGGGGGGACCGAGAGTGAGACCCAGTACTTC. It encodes CASRSGGTESETQYF.